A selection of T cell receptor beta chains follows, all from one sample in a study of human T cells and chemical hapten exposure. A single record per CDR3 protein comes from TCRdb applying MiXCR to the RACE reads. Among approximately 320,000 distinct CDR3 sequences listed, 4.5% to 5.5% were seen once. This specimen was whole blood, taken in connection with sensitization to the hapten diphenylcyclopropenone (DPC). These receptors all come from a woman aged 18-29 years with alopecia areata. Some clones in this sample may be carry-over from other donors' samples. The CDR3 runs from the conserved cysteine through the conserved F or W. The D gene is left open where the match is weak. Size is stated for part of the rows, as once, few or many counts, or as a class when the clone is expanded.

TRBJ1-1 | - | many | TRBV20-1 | CSAREGGNTEAFF | TGCAGTGCTAGAGAGGGGGGGAACACTGAAGCTTTCTTT
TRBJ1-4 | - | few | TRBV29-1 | CSVGQSNEKLFF | TGCAGCGTTGGACAGTCTAATGAAAAACTGTTTTTT
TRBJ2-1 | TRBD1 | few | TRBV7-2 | CASNPQGAIYNEQFF | TGTGCCAGCAACCCACAGGGGGCGATCTACAATGAGCAGTTCTTC
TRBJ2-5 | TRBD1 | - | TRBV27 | CASSLWQGAETQYF | TGTGCCAGCAGTTTATGGCAGGGGGCTGAGACCCAGTACTTC
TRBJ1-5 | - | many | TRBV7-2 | CASSLGISNQPQHF | TGTGCCAGCAGCTTGGGTATAAGCAATCAGCCCCAGCATTTT
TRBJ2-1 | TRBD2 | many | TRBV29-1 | CSAGLAHTYNEQFF | TGCAGCGCCGGACTAGCGCACACCTACAATGAGCAGTTCTTC
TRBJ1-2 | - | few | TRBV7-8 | CASSFRLVHYGYTF | TGTGCCAGCAGCTTCAGGCTCGTACACTATGGCTACACCTTC
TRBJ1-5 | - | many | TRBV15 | CATSTNSNQPQHF | TGTGCCACCAGTACTAATAGCAATCAGCCCCAGCATTTT
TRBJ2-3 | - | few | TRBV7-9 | CASSLADTEGYF | TGTGCCAGCAGCTTAGCTGACACCGAAGGGTATTTT
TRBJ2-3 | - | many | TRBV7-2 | CASSFGTITDTQYF | TGTGCCAGCAGCTTCGGGACGATCACAGATACGCAGTATTTT
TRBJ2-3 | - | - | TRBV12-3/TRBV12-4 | CASSLGLSPDTQYF | TGTGCCAGCAGTCTCGGGCTCAGTCCCGATACGCAGTATTTT
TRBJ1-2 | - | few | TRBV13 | CASSLVEGNYGYTF | TGTGCCAGCAGCTTAGTCGAGGGCAACTATGGCTACACCTTC
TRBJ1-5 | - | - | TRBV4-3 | CASSPPKPQHF | TGCGCCAGCAGCCCCCCTAAACCCCAGCATTTT
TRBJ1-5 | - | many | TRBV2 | CASSEQGVGNQPQHF | TGTGCCAGCAGTGAACAGGGAGTGGGTAATCAGCCCCAGCATTTT
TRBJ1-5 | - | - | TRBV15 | CATSRDATPFQPQHF | TGTGCCACCAGCAGAGACGCGACGCCGTTTCAGCCCCAGCATTTT
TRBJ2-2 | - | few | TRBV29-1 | CSVEGRENTGELFF | TGCAGCGTTGAAGGAAGGGAGAACACCGGGGAGCTGTTTTTT
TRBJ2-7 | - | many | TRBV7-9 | CASSPGGEQYF | TGTGCCAGCAGCCCCGGGGGCGAGCAGTACTTC
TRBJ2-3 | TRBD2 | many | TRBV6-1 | CASSRLAGGTDTQYF | TGTGCCAGCAGCCGACTAGCGGGGGGCACAGATACGCAGTATTTT
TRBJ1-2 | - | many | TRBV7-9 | CASSLALSGDYGYTF | TGTGCCAGCAGCTTAGCCTTGTCAGGGGACTATGGCTACACCTTC
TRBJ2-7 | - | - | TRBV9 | CASSVEAGTLQEQYF | TGTGCCAGCAGCGTAGAGGCAGGGACACTTCAGGAGCAGTACTTC
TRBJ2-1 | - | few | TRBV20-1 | CSASPRGSRVRNEQFF | TGCAGTGCCAGCCCTCGGGGGTCCCGGGTGAGAAATGAGCAGTTCTTC
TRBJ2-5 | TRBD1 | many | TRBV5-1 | CASSFGTGAETQYF | TGCGCCAGCAGCTTCGGGACAGGTGCAGAGACCCAGTACTTC
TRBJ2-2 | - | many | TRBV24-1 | CATSDLQGLDTGELFF | TGTGCCACCAGTGATTTGCAGGGACTGGACACCGGGGAGCTGTTTTTT
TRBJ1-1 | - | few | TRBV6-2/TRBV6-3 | CASSYNGNTEAFF | TGTGCCAGCAGTTACAACGGGAACACTGAAGCTTTCTTT
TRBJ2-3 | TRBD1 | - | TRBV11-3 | CASSPRGQGPDTQYF | TGTGCCAGCAGCCCCAGGGGACAGGGGCCCGATACGCAGTATTTT
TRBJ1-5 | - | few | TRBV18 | CASSPGVRDQPQHF | TGTGCCAGCTCACCCGGGGTACGGGATCAGCCCCAGCATTTT
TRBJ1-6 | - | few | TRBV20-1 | CSARGAYSYNSPLHF | TGCAGTGCTAGAGGGGCCTACTCCTATAATTCACCCCTCCACTTT
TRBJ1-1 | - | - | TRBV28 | CASSRETSGGTEAFF | TGTGCCAGCAGTCGGGAGACATCGGGGGGCACTGAAGCTTTCTTT
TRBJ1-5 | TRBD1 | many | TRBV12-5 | CASGLVLGQGTQPQHF | TGTGCTAGTGGTTTGGTACTGGGACAGGGGACTCAGCCCCAGCATTTT
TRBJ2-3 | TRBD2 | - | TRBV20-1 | CSAAGTSGGPTDTQYF | TGCAGTGCTGCCGGGACTAGCGGGGGGCCGACAGATACGCAGTATTTT
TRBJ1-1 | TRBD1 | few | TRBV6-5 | CASTLNRGRNVNTEAFF | TGTGCCAGCACCCTTAACAGGGGACGGAACGTGAACACTGAAGCTTTCTTT
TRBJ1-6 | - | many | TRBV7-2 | CASSLEGVVRPLHF | TGTGCCAGCAGCTTAGAGGGTGTTGTGAGACCCCTCCACTTT
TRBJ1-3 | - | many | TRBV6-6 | CASSSPGHHSGNTIYF | TGTGCCAGCAGTTCACCGGGGCACCACTCTGGAAACACCATATATTTT
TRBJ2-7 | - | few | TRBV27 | CASSFSRGVGEQYF | TGTGCCAGCAGTTTCTCGAGGGGCGTGGGCGAGCAGTACTTC
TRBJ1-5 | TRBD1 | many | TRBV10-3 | CATSGGNQPQHF | TGTGCCACTTCAGGGGGGAATCAGCCCCAGCATTTT
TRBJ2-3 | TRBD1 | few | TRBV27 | CASSSDRVADTQYF | TGTGCCAGCAGTTCCGACAGGGTTGCAGATACGCAGTATTTT
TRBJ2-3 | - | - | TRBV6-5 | CASSYGPPRGDTQYF | TGTGCCAGCAGCTATGGGCCCCCCCGGGGGGATACGCAGTATTTT
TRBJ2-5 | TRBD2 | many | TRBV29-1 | CSVAASGGAETQYF | TGCAGCGTTGCGGCTAGCGGGGGGGCTGAGACCCAGTACTTC
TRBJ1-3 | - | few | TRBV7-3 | CASSLKEGSTIYF | TGTGCCAGCAGCTTAAAAGAGGGCAGCACCATATATTTT
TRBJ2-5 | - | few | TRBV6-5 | CASTRVGTQYF | TGTGCCAGCACCAGGGTCGGGACCCAGTACTTC
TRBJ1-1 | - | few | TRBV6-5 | CASSRFGNTEAFF | TGTGCCAGCAGTCGCTTTGGGAACACTGAAGCTTTCTTT
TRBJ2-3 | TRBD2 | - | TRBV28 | CASSRVGGGADTQYF | TGTGCCAGCAGCCGGGTGGGCGGGGGAGCAGATACGCAGTATTTT
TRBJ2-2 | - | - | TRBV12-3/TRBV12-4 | CASSPNSTGELFF | TGTGCCAGCAGTCCAAATTCCACCGGGGAGCTGTTTTTT
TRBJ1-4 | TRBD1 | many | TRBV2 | CASSEALGTANEKLFF | TGTGCCAGCAGTGAAGCGCTGGGGACAGCGAATGAAAAACTGTTTTTT
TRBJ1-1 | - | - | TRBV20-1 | CSARRTQIPTEAFF | TGCAGTGCTAGGCGGACTCAAATCCCCACTGAAGCTTTCTTT
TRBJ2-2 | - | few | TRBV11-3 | CASSLAWNTGELFF | TGTGCCAGCAGCTTAGCCTGGAACACCGGGGAGCTGTTTTTT
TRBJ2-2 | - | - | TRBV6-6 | CASILNRDTGELFF | TGTGCCAGCATTTTGAACCGGGACACCGGGGAGCTGTTTTTT
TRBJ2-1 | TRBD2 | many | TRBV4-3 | CASGQLADLNNEQFF | TGCGCCAGCGGGCAACTAGCGGATTTAAACAATGAGCAGTTCTTC
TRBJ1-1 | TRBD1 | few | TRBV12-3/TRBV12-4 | CASSSQGVGNTEAFF | TGTGCCAGCAGTTCGCAGGGGGTAGGGAACACTGAAGCTTTCTTT
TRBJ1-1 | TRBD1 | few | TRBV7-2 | CASSLSPGQGLSRAFF | TGTGCCAGCAGCTTATCTCCGGGACAGGGTCTCTCCCGAGCTTTCTTT
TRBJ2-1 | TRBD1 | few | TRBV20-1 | CSARDGQGRSYNEQFF | TGCAGTGCTAGAGACGGACAGGGTAGATCCTACAATGAGCAGTTCTTC
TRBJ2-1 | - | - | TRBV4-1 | CASSVTPYNEQFF | TGCGCCAGCAGCGTGACTCCCTACAATGAGCAGTTCTTC
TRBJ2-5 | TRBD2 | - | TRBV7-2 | CASSLGLAGLVETQYF | TGTGCCAGCAGCTTGGGACTAGCGGGATTGGTAGAGACCCAGTACTTC
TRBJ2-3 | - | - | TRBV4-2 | CASSQADGSSTDTQYF | TGTGCCAGCAGCCAAGCCGACGGATCTAGCACAGATACGCAGTATTTT
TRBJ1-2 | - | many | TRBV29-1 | CSVEKMEGYTF | TGCAGCGTTGAAAAGATGGAAGGCTACACCTTC
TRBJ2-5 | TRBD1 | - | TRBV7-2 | CASSDRQGQETQYF | TGTGCCAGCAGCGATAGACAGGGACAAGAGACCCAGTACTTC
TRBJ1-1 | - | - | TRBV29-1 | CSVSGTLNTEAFF | TGCAGCGTGTCCGGGACACTGAACACTGAAGCTTTCTTT